These T cell receptor beta chains were read from a single sample in a study of T-cell reconstitution after alpha-beta-depleted transplantation in children. Each CDR3 protein gets one entry after TCRdb re-called the PCR reads with MiXCR. The profile covers 450,000 to 550,000 distinct CDR3 sequences, with 10% to 12% appearing a single time and approximately 14% taken by the ten largest. The sequenced sample was PBMCs, mostly from graft donor cells, obtained 180 days after TCRalphabeta/CD19-depleted stem cell transplant. The receptors were gathered from a female patient aged 2 to 10 who had a stem cell transplant for aplastic anemia, so the T cells may come from the graft donor. Each CDR3 is given with its conserved first and last residue. A D gene is named only where the DNA matches it firmly. Not every row has a clone size; where given, it reads once, few, many or a size class.

J,V,size,D,DNA,CDR3
TRBJ1-2,TRBV7-3,NA,NA,TGTGCCAGCAGCCCCTCCGGGGGTACGGGAAACTATGGCTACACCTTC,CASSPSGGTGNYGYTF
TRBJ2-1,TRBV29-1,NA,NA,TGCAGCGTTGAAGGTTTGGAGGGAGTGGAATTTAGCGATGAGCAGTTCTTC,CSVEGLEGVEFSDEQFF
TRBJ1-2,TRBV20-1,few,NA,TGCAGTGCTTTCCTTAACAGTAACTATGGCTACACCTTC,CSAFLNSNYGYTF
TRBJ1-2,TRBV28,many,NA,TGTGCCAGCAGTTTTCCCACGGGGAGGGGTTATGGCTACACCTTC,CASSFPTGRGYGYTF
TRBJ2-7,TRBV20-1,few,NA,TGCAGATCTGGGTCTCTGGGGTACGAGCAGTACTTC,CRSGSLGYEQYF
TRBJ2-5,TRBV7-2,few,TRBD1,TGTGCCAGCAGCTCACAGGGGGCAAAAGAGACCCAGTACTTC,CASSSQGAKETQYF
TRBJ1-6,TRBV2,once,TRBD1,TGTGCCAGCAGCCCCCGGGACAGTGCTAATTCACCCCTCCACTTT,CASSPRDSANSPLHF
TRBJ1-1,TRBV7-9,NA,NA,TGTGCCAGCAGCTTTGAGCGGGCTGAAGCTTTCTTT,CASSFERAEAFF
TRBJ2-7,TRBV5-1,many,TRBD1,TGCGCCAGCAGCACCCAGGACAGGGTCGCCGAGCAGTACTTC,CASSTQDRVAEQYF
TRBJ2-5,TRBV29-1,NA,NA,TGCAGCGTTGAAGATCGGCAGGGTTACGTCCAAGAGACCCAGTACTTC,CSVEDRQGYVQETQYF
TRBJ2-2,TRBV7-3,few,TRBD2,TGTGCCAGCAGCTTTTCGACTAGCGGTAACACCGGGGAGCTGTTTTTT,CASSFSTSGNTGELFF
TRBJ1-1,TRBV9,many,NA,TGTGCCAGCAGCGAGGGAAGGAACACTGAAGCTTTCTTT,CASSEGRNTEAFF
TRBJ2-1,TRBV20-1,many,TRBD2,TGCAGTGCCGTACCGGGGGGGGCGCTTTACAATGAGCAGTTCTTC,CSAVPGGALYNEQFF
TRBJ2-1,TRBV6-5,NA,NA,TGTGCCAGCAGTTACTCCGACAGAACCTACAATGAGCAGTTCTTC,CASSYSDRTYNEQFF
TRBJ1-1,TRBV25-1,few,NA,TGTGCCAGCAATATACAGGGTAAAGCTTTCTTT,CASNIQGKAFF
TRBJ2-7,TRBV28,NA,TRBD1,TGTGCCAGCAGGACTACCTGGACAGGATACGAGCAGTACTTC,CASRTTWTGYEQYF